These 2 T cell receptor beta chains share one sample of origin, sequenced in a study of Ad26.COV2.S vaccination and SARS-CoV-2 variants. Treatment meaning: around 19 received Ad26.COV2.S at low or high dose, single or two shots; five or six received placebo; per-sample allocation not given. Day 63 following the first vaccine or placebo injection was when the samples were taken. Profiled with immunoSEQ multiplex PCR; TCRdb holds only in-frame clones, not every one. This table holds more than 300,000 clones, roughly 90% found once. The sample consisted of peripheral blood, taken in a trial of Ad26.COV2.S vaccine versus placebo. Every receptor here comes from a person between 18 and 65 years old who received the Ad26.COV2.S COVID-19 vaccine or a placebo.

The rearrangement joins TRBV9 to TRBJ2-2, with TRBD2 matching 8 bases. The CDR3 runs 17 residues. The junction had 6 bases not matched to a gene; V was cut back by 2 bases and J by 0 bases. Germline lookup yields CDR1 SGDLS and CDR2 YYNGEE. CDR3: CASSVNLAGANTGELFF. DNA of the CDR3: TGTGCCAGCAGCGTGAACCTAGCGGGCGCGAACACCGGGGAGCTGTTTTTT.

The rearrangement links TRBV5-1 to TRBJ2-1; 7 nucleotides agree with TRBD2. CDR1 and CDR2 (germline): SGHRS, YFSETQ. The junction had 4 bases not matched to a gene; V was cut back by 0 bases and J by 4 bases. CDR3 length: 15 residues. The CDR3, as DNA: TGCGCCAGCAGCTTGGGCCAGGGAGGGTACAATGAGCAGTTCTTC. As protein: CASSLGQGGYNEQFF.